Presented here are 17 T cell receptor beta chains from one specimen sequenced in a study of T cell changes during pregnancy in multiple sclerosis. Sequenced by immunoSEQ multiplex PCR; TCRdb stores in-frame clones only, minus some. Among about 120,000 clones listed, around 93% were seen once. The sample here was peripheral blood, taken before pregnancy. The receptors come from a female donor with multiple sclerosis, enrolled in a pregnancy study.

V and J are TRBV5-4 and TRBJ1-4; 9 bases are a match to TRBD1. This CDR3 comprises 17 residues. Germline CDR1 SGHNT, CDR2 YYREEE (reference sequence). V shed 0 bases, J shed 7 bases, and the junction held 10 bases outside the gene matches. Here the CDR3 DNA reads TGTGCCAGCAGCTTGGGGGGACAGGGAAGGCTTAGTGAAAAACTGTTTTTT. Encoded protein: CASSLGGQGRLSEKLFF.

CDR3 DNA: TGTGCCAGCAGCTTCGGACAGGGGGAGACAGATACGCAGTATTTT. Translation: CASSFGQGETDTQYF. V gene TRBV7-3 combines with J gene TRBJ2-3; 10 bases are shared with TRBD1. Per germline, CDR1 SGHTA and CDR2 FQGTGA. V was pared by 3 bases and J by 3 bases, with 3 bases of the junction left unmatched. This CDR3 comprises 15 residues.

V gene TRBV2 combines with J gene TRBJ2-5; TRBD2 is a possible D gene (5 bases). CDR3 length equals 13 residues. Trimming removed 11 bases from V and 5 bases from J, with 18 bases in between. CDR1 is SNHLY and CDR2 is FYNNEI in the germline V gene. DNA for the CDR3: TGTGCCGGAAGCGAGGGCGGAATGGAGACCCAGTACTTC. It is translated as CAGSEGGMETQYF.

This chain connects TRBV9 to TRBJ2-1; maybe TRBD2 (7 bases). Trimming removed 3 bases from V and 10 bases from J, with 14 bases in between. The CDR3 covers 13 residues. The germline V gene has CDR1 SGDLS and CDR2 YYNGEE. The CDR3 nucleotides read TGTGCCAGCAGCGGGGGGGGGCTACTGGAGCAGTTCTTC. Translation: CASSGGGLLEQFF.

J is TRBJ1-2 and V is TRBV18; 10 bases are a match to TRBD1. The V gene end was trimmed by 4 bases and the J gene end by 6 bases; junction bases not matched to a gene: 11. The length of the CDR3 is 16 residues. The germline CDR1 and CDR2 sequences are KGHSH and LQKENI. CDR3 sequence reads: CASSLRELTGGHGYTF. The CDR3 bases are TGTGCCAGCTCACTGAGGGAGCTGACAGGGGGCCATGGCTACACCTTC.

CDR3: CASSLLGLAGGINGEQYF. The DNA of the CDR3 is TGTGCCAGCAGTCTACTTGGACTAGCGGGAGGAATTAACGGCGAGCAGTACTTC. V and J are TRBV2 and TRBJ2-7; 14 positions agree with TRBD2. CDR3 size: 18 residues. V dropped 5 bases and J dropped 6; count of bases not matched to a gene: 15. Germline CDR1 reads SNHLY; CDR2 reads FYNNEI.

V and J are TRBV7-9 and TRBJ1-2; D gene uncertain. This CDR3 is built from 15 residues. Germline loops: CDR1 SEHNR, CDR2 FQNEAQ (reference sequence). Trimming removed 1 base from V and 1 base from J, with 10 bases in between. In DNA form, the CDR3 reads TGTGCCAGCAGCTTAGAGGAGGGCCTTAACTATGGCTACACCTTC. As protein: CASSLEEGLNYGYTF.

The chain has TRBV9 and TRBJ1-1, with D unclear. The ends were cut back, 3 bases at V and 2 bases at J, with 8 bases in the middle. The length of the CDR3 is 13 residues. CDR1 SGDLS and CDR2 YYNGEE come from the germline V gene. The CDR3 here is CASSENINTEAFF. The CDR3 DNA reads TGTGCCAGCAGCGAAAACATTAACACTGAAGCTTTCTTT.

CDR3 DNA: TGTGCCAGCAGTCAAAACAGGGGGGGAGGGAAAGAGACCCAGTACTTC. It yields the protein CASSQNRGGGKETQYF. The rearrangement links TRBV2 to TRBJ2-5, with D possibly matching TRBD1 (8 bases). V lost 5 bases to trimming and J lost 3 bases, with 19 bases between them. The CDR3 covers 16 residues. Germline assignment: CDR1 SNHLY and CDR2 FYNNEI.

The chain carries TRBV15 and TRBJ1-4; no clear D. The germline V and J ends were trimmed by 4 bases and 4 bases, with 7 bases remaining between them. The germline CDR1 and CDR2 sequences are LNHNV and YYDKDF (reference sequence). The CDR3 sequence is 13 residues long. CDR3 bases: TGTGCCACCAGCACCTACAGTAATGAAAAACTGTTTTTT. It yields the protein CATSTYSNEKLFF.

The chain couples TRBV7-8 to TRBJ2-1; 8 nucleotides agree with TRBD2. The CDR3 is 17 residues long. V lost 3 bases to trimming and J lost 0 bases; unmatched junction nucleotides: 7. The germline V gene has CDR1 SGHVS and CDR2 FQNEAQ. This CDR3 is CASSFWVAGSSYNEQFF. DNA of the CDR3: TGTGCCAGCAGCTTTTGGGTAGCGGGGAGCTCCTACAATGAGCAGTTCTTC. Filled out from reference TRBV7-8 and TRBJ2-1, the complete variable domain reads GAGVSQSPRYKVAKRGQDVALRCDPISGHVSLFWYQQALGQGPEFLTYFQNEAQLDKSGLPSDRFFAERPEGSVSTLKIQRTQQEDSAVYLCASSFWVAGSSYNEQFFGPGTRLTVL.

The chain links TRBV9 to TRBJ2-3; 13 bases match TRBD2. V lost 0 bases and J lost 7; bases outside the gene matches: 5. Germline V gives CDR1 SGDLS, CDR2 YYNGEE. The CDR3 is 16 residues long. In DNA, the CDR3 is TGTGCCAGCAGCGTAGGGGGACTAGCGGGGAAGAATACGCAGTATTTT. This gives the protein CASSVGGLAGKNTQYF.

The J gene is TRBJ2-3, the V gene TRBV19; 9 positions agree with TRBD1. CDR3 length: 13 amino acids. CDR1 and CDR2 from the germline V gene are LNHDA and SQIVND (reference sequence). V shed 8 bases and J 1 base; nucleotides not matched to a gene: 1. The CDR3 loop reads CASGDRGTDTQYF. The DNA for the CDR3 is TGTGCCAGTGGGGACAGGGGCACAGATACGCAGTATTTT.

The chain is built from TRBV19 and TRBJ1-2, with a weak D call TRBD1 (6 bases). Germline lookup yields CDR1 LNHDA and CDR2 SQIVND (reference sequence). Trimming removed 10 bases from V and 3 bases from J, with 12 bases in between. The CDR3 covers 12 residues. CDR3 protein: CAIQGPDYGYTF. For the CDR3, the DNA is TGTGCCATTCAGGGGCCGGACTATGGCTACACCTTC.

The rearrangement links TRBV18 to TRBJ1-1; TRBD1 matches at 7 bases. The CDR3 runs 14 residues. V shed 3 bases, J shed 1 base, and the junction held 2 bases outside the gene matches. The V gene's germline CDR1 is KGHSH and CDR2 LQKENI. The CDR3 loop reads CASSPRTGNTEAFF. CDR3 nucleotides: TGTGCCAGCTCACCCCGGACAGGGAACACTGAAGCTTTCTTT.

The V and J genes are TRBV28 and TRBJ1-2; 12 bases agree with TRBD1. This CDR3 contains 16 residues. With V trimmed by 4 bases and J by 2 bases, 5 bases remained unmatched. Germline V gene data show CDR1 as MDHEN and CDR2 as SYDVKM. Written as DNA, the CDR3 is TGTGCCAGCAGTTCCGGGACAGGGGGCAGGAACTATGGCTACACCTTC. It codes for CASSSGTGGRNYGYTF.

The chain combines TRBV9 with TRBJ2-1; TRBD2 is a possible D gene (6 bases). The germline V and J ends were trimmed by 4 bases and 6 bases, with 17 bases remaining between them. Per germline, CDR1 SGDLS and CDR2 YYNGEE. CDR3 length: 15 amino acids. DNA of the CDR3: TGTGCCAGCAGCCCCGCAGCGGGTTTTATCAATGAGCAGTTCTTC. Its translation is CASSPAAGFINEQFF. Full variable domain (missing parts from reference TRBV9 and TRBJ2-1): DSGVTQTPKHLITATGQRVTLRCSPRSGDLSVYWYQQSLDQGLQFLIQYYNGEERAKGNILERFSAQQFPDLHSELNLSSLELGDSALYFCASSPAAGFINEQFFGPGTRLTVL.